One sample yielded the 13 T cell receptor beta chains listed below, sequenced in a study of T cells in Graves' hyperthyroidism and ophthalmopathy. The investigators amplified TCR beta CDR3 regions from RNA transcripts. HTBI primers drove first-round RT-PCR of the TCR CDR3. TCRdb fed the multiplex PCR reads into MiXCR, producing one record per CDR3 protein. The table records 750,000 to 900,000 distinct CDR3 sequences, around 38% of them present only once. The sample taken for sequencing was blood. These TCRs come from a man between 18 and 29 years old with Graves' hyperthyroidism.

CDR3 DNA sequence: TGTGCCAGCAGCCCGCCGGGGGTGATAACTGAAGCTTTCTTT. Protein: CASSPPGVITEAFF. The rearrangement uses TRBV7-9 and TRBJ1-1, with a possible D match to TRBD1 (5 bases). The V and J ends lost 5 bases and 5 bases respectively, with 15 bases between them. Germline CDR1 and CDR2: SEHNR and FQNEAQ (reference sequence). The CDR3 loop spans 14 amino acids.

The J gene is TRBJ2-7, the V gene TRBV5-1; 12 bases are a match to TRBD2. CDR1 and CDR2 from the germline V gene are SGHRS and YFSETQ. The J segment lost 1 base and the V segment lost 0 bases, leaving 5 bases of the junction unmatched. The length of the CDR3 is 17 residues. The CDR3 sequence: CASSLELAGGGSYEQYF. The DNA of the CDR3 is TGCGCCAGCAGCTTGGAACTAGCGGGAGGAGGTTCCTACGAGCAGTACTTC.

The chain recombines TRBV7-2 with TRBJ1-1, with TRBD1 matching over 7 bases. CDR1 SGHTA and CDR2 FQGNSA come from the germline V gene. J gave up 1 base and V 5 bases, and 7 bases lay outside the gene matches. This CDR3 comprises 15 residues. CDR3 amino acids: CASSPRQGQNTEAFF. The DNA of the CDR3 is TGTGCCAGCAGCCCCCGACAGGGACAGAACACTGAAGCTTTCTTT.

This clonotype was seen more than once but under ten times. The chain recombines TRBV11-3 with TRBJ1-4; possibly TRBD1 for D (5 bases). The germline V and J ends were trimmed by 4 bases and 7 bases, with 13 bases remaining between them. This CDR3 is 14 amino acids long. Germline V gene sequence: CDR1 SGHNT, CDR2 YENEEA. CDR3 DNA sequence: TGTGCCAGCAGCTCTTCGGGACGAGGTGAAAAACTGTTTTTT. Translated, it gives CASSSSGRGEKLFF.

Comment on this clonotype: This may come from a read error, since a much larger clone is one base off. The CDR3 loop reads CASSCAGLTNEKLFF. CDR3 nucleotides: TGTGCCAGCAGCTGTGCGGGGCTGACTAATGAAAAACTGTTTTTT. The genes are TRBV7-9 and TRBJ1-4; possible D gene TRBD1, 5 bases. CDR1 and CDR2 from the germline V gene are SEHNR and FQNEAQ (reference sequence). The CDR3 contains 15 residues. V was shortened by 4 bases and J by 2 bases, with 11 bases between the two germline ends.

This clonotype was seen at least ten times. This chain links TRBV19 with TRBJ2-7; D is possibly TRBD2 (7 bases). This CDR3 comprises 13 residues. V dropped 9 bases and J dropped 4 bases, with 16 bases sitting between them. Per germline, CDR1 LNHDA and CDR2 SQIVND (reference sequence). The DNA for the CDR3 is TGTGCCAGCAGCTCGGGGAGGGGGTACGAGCAGTACTTC. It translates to CASSSGRGYEQYF.

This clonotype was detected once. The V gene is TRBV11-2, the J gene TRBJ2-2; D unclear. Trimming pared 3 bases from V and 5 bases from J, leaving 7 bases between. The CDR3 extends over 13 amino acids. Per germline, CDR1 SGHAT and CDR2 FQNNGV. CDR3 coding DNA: TGTGCCAGCAGCTTTTACGAGACCGGGGAGCTGTTTTTT. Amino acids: CASSFYETGELFF. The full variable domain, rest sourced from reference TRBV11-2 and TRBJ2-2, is EAGVAQSPRYKIIEKRQSVAFWCNPISGHATLYWYQQILGQGPKLLIQFQNNGVVDDSQLPKDRFSAERLKGVDSTLKIQPAKLEDSAVYLCASSFYETGELFFGEGSRLTVL.

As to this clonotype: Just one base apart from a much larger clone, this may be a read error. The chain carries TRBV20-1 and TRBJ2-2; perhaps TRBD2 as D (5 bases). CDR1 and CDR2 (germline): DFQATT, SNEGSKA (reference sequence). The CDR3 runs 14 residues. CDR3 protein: CSARDRTVNGELLF. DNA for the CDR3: TGCAGTGCTAGAGATCGGACTGTCAACGGGGAGCTGCTTTTT.

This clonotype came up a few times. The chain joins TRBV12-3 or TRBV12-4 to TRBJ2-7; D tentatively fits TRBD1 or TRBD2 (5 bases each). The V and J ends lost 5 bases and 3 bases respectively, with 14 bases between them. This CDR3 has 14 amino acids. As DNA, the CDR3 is TGTGCCAGCAGTCTCCGGGACCTCCTCTACGAGCAGTACTTC. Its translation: CASSLRDLLYEQYF.

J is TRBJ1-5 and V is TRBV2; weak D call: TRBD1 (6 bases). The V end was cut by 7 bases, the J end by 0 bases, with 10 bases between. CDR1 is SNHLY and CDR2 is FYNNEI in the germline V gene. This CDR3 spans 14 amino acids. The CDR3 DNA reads TGTGCCAGCAAGGGGGGGTTTAGCAATCAGCCCCAGCATTTT. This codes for CASKGGFSNQPQHF.

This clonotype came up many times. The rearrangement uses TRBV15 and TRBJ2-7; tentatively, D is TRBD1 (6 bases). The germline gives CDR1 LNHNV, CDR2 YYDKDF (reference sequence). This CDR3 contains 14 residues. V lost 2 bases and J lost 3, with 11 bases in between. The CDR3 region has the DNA TGTGCCACCAGCAGAAAAATACAGGGCTACGAGCAGTACTTC. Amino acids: CATSRKIQGYEQYF.

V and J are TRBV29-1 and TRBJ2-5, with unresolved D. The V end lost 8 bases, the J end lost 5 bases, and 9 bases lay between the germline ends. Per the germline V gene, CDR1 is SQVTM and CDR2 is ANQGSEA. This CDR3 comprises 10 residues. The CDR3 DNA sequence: TGCAGCAGCCACGCGGAGACCCAGTACTTC. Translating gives CSSHAETQYF.

The CDR3 sequence is CASSGGGAQYF. CDR3 DNA sequence: TGTGCCAGCAGTGGGGGAGGGGCCCAGTACTTC. This chain joins TRBV2 and TRBJ2-5; TRBD2 matches at 7 bases. This CDR3 is 11 amino acids long. The germline CDR1 and CDR2 sequences are SNHLY and FYNNEI. Germline trimming cut 4 bases from V and 9 bases from J; bases unmatched to any gene: 2.